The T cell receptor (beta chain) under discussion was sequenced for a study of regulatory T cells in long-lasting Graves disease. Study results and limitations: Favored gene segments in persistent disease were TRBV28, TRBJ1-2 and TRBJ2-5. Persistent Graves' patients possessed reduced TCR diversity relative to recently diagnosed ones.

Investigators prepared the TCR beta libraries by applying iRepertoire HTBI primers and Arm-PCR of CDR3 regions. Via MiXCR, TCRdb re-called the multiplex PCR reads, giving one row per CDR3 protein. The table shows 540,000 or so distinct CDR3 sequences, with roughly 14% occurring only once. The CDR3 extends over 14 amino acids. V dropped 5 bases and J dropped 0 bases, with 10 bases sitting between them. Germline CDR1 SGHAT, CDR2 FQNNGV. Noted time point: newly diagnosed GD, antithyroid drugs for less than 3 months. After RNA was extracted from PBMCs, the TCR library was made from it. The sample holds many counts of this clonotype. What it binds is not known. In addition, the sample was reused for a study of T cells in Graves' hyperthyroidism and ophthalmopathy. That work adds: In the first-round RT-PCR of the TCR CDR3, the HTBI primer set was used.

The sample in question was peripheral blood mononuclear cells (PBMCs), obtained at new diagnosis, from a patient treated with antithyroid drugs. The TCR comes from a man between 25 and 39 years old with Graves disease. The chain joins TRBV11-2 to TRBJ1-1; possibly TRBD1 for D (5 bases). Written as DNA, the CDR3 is TGTGCCAGCAGCCACGGGACGGTGAACACTGAAGCTTTCTTT. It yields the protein CASSHGTVNTEAFF.